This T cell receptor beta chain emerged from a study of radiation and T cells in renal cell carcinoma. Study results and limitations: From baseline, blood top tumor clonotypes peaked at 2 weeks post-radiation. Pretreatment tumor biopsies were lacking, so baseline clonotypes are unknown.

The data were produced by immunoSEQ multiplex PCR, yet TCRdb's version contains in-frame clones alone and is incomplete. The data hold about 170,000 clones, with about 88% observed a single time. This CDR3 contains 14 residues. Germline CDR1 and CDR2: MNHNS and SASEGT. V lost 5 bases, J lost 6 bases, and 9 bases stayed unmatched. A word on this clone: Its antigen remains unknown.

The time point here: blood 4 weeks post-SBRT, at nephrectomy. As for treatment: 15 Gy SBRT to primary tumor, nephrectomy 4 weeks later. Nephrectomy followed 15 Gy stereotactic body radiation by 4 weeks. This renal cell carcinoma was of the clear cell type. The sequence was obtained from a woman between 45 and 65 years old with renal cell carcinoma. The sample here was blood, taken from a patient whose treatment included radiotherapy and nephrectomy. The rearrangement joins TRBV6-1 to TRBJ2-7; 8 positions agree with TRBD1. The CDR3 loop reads CASSPPSTGAEQYF. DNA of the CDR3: TGTGCCAGCAGTCCACCCTCGACAGGGGCCGAGCAGTACTTC.